Below are 27 T cell receptor beta chains sequenced from a single sample in a study of T cells after yellow fever vaccination. TCRdb called the 5' RACE reads again in MiXCR, with one record for every CDR3 protein. The sample holds hundreds of thousands of distinct CDR3 sequences, 15% to 20% seen once. The source was PBMCs, collected before the yellow fever booster vaccination. These receptors came from a man aged 18 to 29 who received the YFV17D yellow fever vaccine.

The chain carries TRBV4-2 and TRBJ1-2, with D perhaps matching TRBD1 (5 bases). This CDR3 has 15 amino acids. V lost 0 bases and J 8 bases, leaving 16 bases between the germline ends. Germline CDR1 LGHNA, CDR2 YNFKEQ. The CDR3: CASSQDGQGKVGYTF. In DNA form, the CDR3 reads TGTGCCAGCAGCCAAGATGGGCAGGGTAAGGTCGGCTACACCTTC.

The chain is built from TRBV18 and TRBJ1-1; D call uncertain. CDR3 size: 18 residues. Germline V gene data show CDR1 as KGHSH and CDR2 as LQKENI. V was clipped by 1 base and J by 0 bases, with 18 bases between them. In DNA form, the CDR3 reads TGTGCCAGCTCACCACGTATAGTAAGATCGGACCTGAACACTGAAGCTTTCTTT. Amino acids: CASSPRIVRSDLNTEAFF.

This clonotype was picked up a small number of times. This chain joins TRBV7-9 and TRBJ1-3, with 8 bases fitting TRBD1. The CDR3 spans 16 residues. Trimming took 4 bases from V and 1 from J; bases not matched to a gene: 6. Germline CDR1 is SEHNR and CDR2 is FQNEAQ (reference sequence). CDR3 loop: CASSWDRPPSGNTIYF. The CDR3 DNA reads as TGTGCCAGCAGCTGGGACAGGCCTCCTTCTGGAAACACCATATATTTT. The full variable domain, in which reference TRBV7-9 and TRBJ1-3 provide the parts outside the CDR3, is DTGVSQNPRHKITKRGQNVTFRCDPISEHNRLYWYRQTLGQGPEFLTYFQNEAQLEKSRLLSDRFSAERPKGSFSTLEIQRTEQGDSAMYLCASSWDRPPSGNTIYFGEGSWLTVV.

This clonotype came up a few times. The chain couples TRBV6-2 or TRBV6-3 to TRBJ1-1; a weak D match, TRBD1 (5 bases). The V end was cut by 3 bases, the J end by 1 base, with 9 bases between. CDR1 and CDR2 (germline): MNHEY, SVGEGT. The CDR3 sequence is 14 residues long. CDR3 amino acids: CASSYNGGNTEAFF. CDR3 DNA sequence: TGTGCCAGCAGTTATAATGGGGGGAACACTGAAGCTTTCTTT.

CDR3 in DNA: TGTGCCAGCAGCCCTCGCGACAGCCCTGGGGCCAACGTCCTGACTTTC. It translates to CASSPRDSPGANVLTF. This rearrangement joins TRBV7-9 to TRBJ2-6; a weak D match, TRBD1 (5 bases). The germline gives CDR1 SEHNR, CDR2 FQNEAQ (reference sequence). Trimming removed 5 bases at V and 2 bases at J, with 13 bases between. The CDR3 sequence is 16 residues long.

The chain links TRBV4-1 to TRBJ2-7, with D unclear. Per germline, CDR1 MGHRA and CDR2 YSYEKL. The V end lost 1 base, the J end lost 6 bases, and 10 bases lay between the germline ends. CDR3 length equals 13 residues. The chain's CDR3 is CASSQVGLGEQYV. For the CDR3, the DNA is TGCGCCAGCAGCCAAGTTGGGCTAGGCGAGCAGTACGTC.

This clonotype was recorded a few times. The chain is built from TRBV20-1 and TRBJ1-1; the D is unclear. Germline CDR1 reads DFQATT; CDR2 reads SNEGSKA (reference sequence). Trimming took off 4 bases at V and 2 bases at J, with 17 bases between the two ends. The CDR3 runs to 15 residues. The CDR3 spells CSATIPARVNTEAFF. In DNA form, the CDR3 reads TGCAGTGCTACTATCCCCGCTAGGGTTAACACTGAAGCTTTCTTT.

J is TRBJ2-7 and V is TRBV6-6; D unresolved. This CDR3 comprises 14 residues. Germline CDR1 is MNHNY and CDR2 is SVGAGI (reference sequence). The V and J ends lost 4 bases and 4 bases respectively, with 14 bases between them. CDR3 sequence: CASSSALLRYEQYF. The CDR3 DNA is TGTGCCAGCAGTTCCGCCCTCCTGAGGTACGAGCAGTACTTC.

This clonotype was seen only a few times. CDR3 bases: TGTGCCAGCAGTTTAACTAGAAGCACCGGGGAGCTGTTTTTT. Translating it yields CASSLTRSTGELFF. The rearrangement links TRBV12-3 or TRBV12-4 to TRBJ2-2; D perhaps matches TRBD2 (5 bases). Trimming cost V 2 bases and J 4 bases, with 8 bases left between them. The CDR3 extends over 14 amino acids.

This clonotype was counted at least ten times. The chain is built from TRBV7-8 and TRBJ2-4, with no clear D. V lost 6 bases to trimming and J lost 1 base, with 7 bases between them. CDR1 is SGHVS and CDR2 is FQNEAQ in the germline V gene. The CDR3 spans 13 residues. CDR3 residues: CASSIGAKNIQYF. The CDR3 bases are TGTGCCAGCAGTATAGGGGCCAAAAACATTCAGTACTTC.

The chain employs TRBV5-1 and TRBJ1-2; D is unresolved. CDR3 length: 13 amino acids. V was clipped by 4 bases and J by 4 bases, with 11 bases between them. The germline CDR1 and CDR2 sequences are SGHRS and YFSETQ. The CDR3 is CASSLDIFYGYTF. The CDR3 DNA reads as TGCGCCAGCAGCCTAGACATCTTCTATGGCTACACCTTC.

This chain uses TRBV29-1 with TRBJ2-5; D might be TRBD2 (5 bases). This CDR3 spans 15 amino acids. The V end was cut by 8 bases, the J end by 0 bases, with 19 bases between. Germline CDR1 and CDR2: SQVTM and ANQGSEA. The CDR3 region has the DNA TGCAGCCCGGTTATTGGCGGGCGGGACCAAGAGACCCAGTACTTC. This codes for CSPVIGGRDQETQYF. Combining the CDR3 with reference TRBV29-1 and TRBJ2-5 gives the whole variable domain SAVISQKPSRDICQRGTSLTIQCQVDSQVTMMFWYRQQPGQSLTLIATANQGSEATYESGFVIDKFPISRPNLTFSTLTVSNMSPEDSSIYLCSPVIGGRDQETQYFGPGTRLLVL.

The chain employs TRBV20-1 and TRBJ1-5; no firm D call. The CDR3 is 12 residues long. Trimming left V 6 bases short and J 0 bases short, with 6 bases between. Germline V gene sequence: CDR1 DFQATT, CDR2 SNEGSKA (reference sequence). CDR3 nucleotides: TGCAGTGCCCGCGTTAGCAATCAGCCCCAGCATTTT. Translation gives CSARVSNQPQHF.

The rearrangement uses TRBV20-1 and TRBJ2-2, with 11 bases aligning to TRBD2. The CDR3 length is 16 residues. Unmatched junction bases numbered 6, after V lost 3 bases and J lost 3 bases. From germline, CDR1 is DFQATT and CDR2 SNEGSKA (reference sequence). The CDR3 loop reads CSARAGTSGDTGELFF. CDR3 coding DNA: TGCAGTGCTAGGGCCGGGACTAGCGGTGACACCGGGGAGCTGTTTTTT.

The V call is TRBV29-1, the J call TRBJ2-3; D is uncertain. V was clipped by 8 bases and J by 1 base, with 16 bases between them. Germline-derived CDR1 and CDR2 are SQVTM and ANQGSEA. This CDR3 is 14 amino acids long. Written as DNA, the CDR3 is TGCAGCATTTCGAATACGGGCCGCACAGATACGCAGTATTTT. Protein: CSISNTGRTDTQYF.

In its sample, this clonotype was seen a few times. This sequence joins TRBV14 and TRBJ1-2; the match to TRBD1 covers 10 bases. Germline V lookup: CDR1 SGHDN, CDR2 FVKESK. The CDR3 sequence is 15 residues long. V gave up 4 bases and J gave up 3 bases; unmatched junction bases: 5. The CDR3 DNA reads as TGTGCCAGCAGCCCTCCAGGGACAGGGGACTATGGCTACACCTTC. It specifies CASSPPGTGDYGYTF.

The gene calls are TRBV7-2 and TRBJ1-2; 7 positions match TRBD1. Germline V gene sequence: CDR1 SGHTA, CDR2 FQGNSA. This CDR3 comprises 16 residues. J gave up 6 bases and V 6 bases, and 16 bases lay outside the gene matches. This CDR3 reads CASSIQNRDSKNGYTF. Written as DNA, the CDR3 is TGTGCCAGCAGTATCCAAAACCGGGACAGCAAAAATGGCTACACCTTC.

This chain's CDR3 is CASSLWGGNEQYV. The DNA for the CDR3 is TGTGCCAGCAGCTTGTGGGGGGGTAACGAGCAGTACGTC. V and J are TRBV5-6 and TRBJ2-7; 7 positions agree with TRBD2. The germline V gene encodes CDR1 SGHDT and CDR2 YYEEEE. This CDR3 is 13 amino acids long. V lost 1 base, J lost 5 bases, and 3 bases stayed unmatched.

The V call is TRBV4-1, the J call TRBJ2-3; D is perhaps TRBD2 (5 bases). The V gene lost 4 bases and the J gene lost 4 bases, with 12 bases spanning the gap. The CDR3 has 14 amino acids. CDR1 and CDR2 (germline): MGHRA, YSYEKL. DNA for the CDR3: TGCGCCAGCAGCCCCCGGGGTAGGGCAGATACGCAGTATTTT. Encoded protein: CASSPRGRADTQYF.

This clonotype was picked up many times. V usage is TRBV11-2 and J usage is TRBJ2-3, with TRBD2 identical over 9 bases. Germline V gene sequence: CDR1 SGHAT, CDR2 FQNNGV. V dropped 5 bases and J dropped 1; count of bases not matched to a gene: 13. This CDR3 spans 18 amino acids. The CDR3 DNA reads as TGTGCCAGCAGCCAGACCGTCGTTAGCGGGGGTCGCACAGATACGCAGTATTTT. It encodes CASSQTVVSGGRTDTQYF. Full variable domain (remainder filled in from reference TRBV11-2 and TRBJ2-3): EAGVAQSPRYKIIEKRQSVAFWCNPISGHATLYWYQQILGQGPKLLIQFQNNGVVDDSQLPKDRFSAERLKGVDSTLKIQPAKLEDSAVYLCASSQTVVSGGRTDTQYFGPGTRLTVL.

The chain has TRBV12-3 or TRBV12-4 and TRBJ1-1; 8 positions agree with TRBD1. Germline trimming cut 6 bases from V and 6 bases from J; bases unmatched to any gene: 6. The CDR3 is made up of 13 amino acids. CDR3 amino acids: CASSRDRGAEAFF. In DNA form, the CDR3 reads TGTGCCAGCAGCCGCGACAGGGGTGCTGAAGCTTTCTTT.

This chain uses TRBV11-2 with TRBJ1-2; no reliable D call. The CDR3 is 13 residues long. Trimming pared 2 bases from V and 6 bases from J, leaving 10 bases between. CDR1 and CDR2 (germline): SGHAT, FQNNGV. The CDR3 sequence: CASSLYGVDGYTF. As DNA, the CDR3 is TGTGCCAGCAGCTTATATGGGGTCGATGGCTACACCTTC.

The chain recombines TRBV6-2 or TRBV6-3 with TRBJ1-3; D is unclear. V dropped 6 bases and J dropped 2 bases, with 14 bases sitting between them. This CDR3 contains 15 residues. CDR1 and CDR2 from the germline V gene are MNHEY and SVGEGT. Here the CDR3 DNA reads TGTGCCAGCAGCCCTGGAAGGAACCCTGGAAACACCATATATTTT. This translates into CASSPGRNPGNTIYF.

The chain combines TRBV25-1 with TRBJ2-3; TRBD2 might be the D (5 bases). This CDR3 is built from 14 residues. Trimming removed 3 bases at V and 5 bases at J, with 12 bases between. Germline lookup yields CDR1 MGHDK and CDR2 SYGVNS. The DNA of the CDR3 is TGTGCCAGCAGTGATACACTAGTTATAGATACGCAGTATTTT. Its protein is CASSDTLVIDTQYF.

The rearrangement uses TRBV6-6 and TRBJ1-5; TRBD1 might be the D (5 bases). Trimming pared 7 bases from V and 4 bases from J, leaving 14 bases between. Germline V gene lookup returns CDR1 MNHNY and CDR2 SVGAGI (reference sequence). There are 14 residues in the CDR3. The CDR3 nucleotides read TGTGCCAGCACCTTAATCGGGGGAAATCAGCCCCAGCATTTT. Protein: CASTLIGGNQPQHF.

The V and J genes are TRBV9 and TRBJ2-3, with TRBD1 as a possible D gene (5 bases). V was shortened by 3 bases and J by 0 bases, with 8 bases between the two germline ends. Per germline, CDR1 SGDLS and CDR2 YYNGEE. The CDR3 runs 14 residues. The CDR3 DNA reads TGTGCCAGCAGCGGGACAATAAGCACAGATACGCAGTATTTT. It encodes CASSGTISTDTQYF.

V gene TRBV20-1 combines with J gene TRBJ2-5; 9 bases map to TRBD2. Germline loops: CDR1 DFQATT, CDR2 SNEGSKA (reference sequence). The CDR3 is 14 residues long. CDR3 coding DNA: TGCAGCCTGGGGCGGCGGGGGGGCGTGGAGACCCAGTACTTC. Translation: CSLGRRGGVETQYF.